The entry below gives a single T cell receptor (beta chain) sequence along with its context. Which antigen it targets is not known. No base-level quality is on record; no much larger clone is a single base apart. The entry originates in a study of cytomegalovirus exposure and HLA in healthy donors listed by TCRdb under 2017. With respect to the entire study: An earlier analysis of 550 to 700 of the donors reported 276 Gb of sequence data and 117 million unique TCR beta sequences from roughly 200 million T cells. Four or five DR-DQ haplotypes were handled as single units for association and clustering because linkage in the cohort was strong. All discovery cohort repertoires had been generated using a single sequencing platform. Among approximately 370 genotyped donors of the cohort, an average of about 220,000 unique TCR beta nucleotide sequences was sequenced per donor, of which 15% to 20% were non-productive. In a later analysis, previously published TCR beta repertoires from fewer than 750 donors were re-analyzed and high-resolution HLA genotyping was added so that TCR occurrence patterns could be studied. The number of donors typed differed by locus, with roughly 620-630 for A, B, C, DRB1 and DQB1, over 500 for DQA1, 600 to 610 for DPA1, and some 450 for DPB1. In the later analysis, no new phenotypic data were used to find candidate immune exposures; instead, reliance was placed on TCR beta sequences and their occurrence across donors. Alongside the repertoire data, information on donor age, sex, ethnicity and CMV serostatus was compiled. Approximately 310 gigabases of sequencing data and 70 million to 100 million unique TCR sequences were included in an early release covering under 650 HLA-typed donors. A separate validation cohort of roughly 120 different subjects was used in addition to the approximately 700-subject first cohort. A later genetic analysis took genome-wide SNP genotypes for about 55% of the 666 donors and used that subset as a discovery cohort. To decide whether each TCR beta V gene segment behaved as functional or pseudogenic, an earlier analysis of nearly 600 of the donors relied on high-throughput TCR beta sequencing. HLA typing covered class I and class II loci at four-digit resolution. The study profiled the T cell repertoires of hundreds of subjects by immunosequencing and related them to cytomegalovirus serostatus. Among the approximately 400 genotyped donors, 81% belonged to the genetic ancestry cluster associated with self-reported Caucasian donors. The study combined high-throughput TCR immunosequencing, statistical association of individual TCRs with disease status, and machine learning to predict cytomegalovirus infection status. The aim of the study was to test whether cataloging public T cell receptors could identify signatures of past pathogen exposure.

Here is what the overall study found, with its caveats: The classifier was reported to diagnose cytomegalovirus status with high specificity and sensitivity in both the original and validation cohorts. This cohort had only TCR beta chains sequenced, and the lack of alpha or paired-chain data limited which features could be detected. Presence/absence analyses assumed roughly uniform sequencing depth across donors, an assumption that may not hold. According to a later genetic analysis, donors in an Asian-associated ancestry cluster had fewer N-insertions in productive TCRs than the approximately 670-donor mean. Linkage disequilibrium might explain the correlated functional status among segregating V segments, but an unknown experimental factor could not be excluded. The authors suggested that the approach could potentially be extended to other disease states and immunological phenotypes. Most TCR sequences were seen in very few donors, while some public TCRs were found in many individuals. In a later analysis, most CMV-associated TCR beta chains were found to appear HLA-restricted, with HLA associations seemingly driven largely by CMV exposure. Several of the top co-occurrence clusters appeared to be linked to parvovirus B19, influenza, CMV and Epstein-Barr virus, according to a later analysis. HLA typing was unavailable for some donors at each locus, so association tests used only the typed subset. A later analysis associated about 17,000 TCR beta sequences with specific HLA alleles at a false discovery rate of 0.05. In the study, approximately 160 TCR beta chains were listed as associated with cytomegalovirus. A group of highly shared sequence variants was considered likely to be a technical artifact of the sequencing pipeline. Some IMGT-functional V segments, including TRBV6-2 and TRBV6-3, could not be distinguished by the 87-base-pair reads and were therefore excluded. In a later analysis, HLA-associated TCR beta chains showed more clonal expansion and lower generation probabilities than non-associated chains that were equally common. An earlier analysis of roughly 570 of the donors showed that most TCR beta V segments appeared in productive rearrangements either about 87% or about 30% of the time, which broadly matched IMGT annotations. In vitro tests confirmed that a few of the cytomegalovirus-associated TCR beta chains recognize cytomegalovirus antigens. According to a later analysis, TCR association rates differed among HLA loci, with DRB1 alleles showing the most associated TCRs and HLA-C alleles showing the fewest. When HLA alleles, especially DR and DQ, strongly co-occurred, TCR associations were difficult to assign to individual alleles. Over 15 rarely observed V segments, including chromosome 9 orphons, were excluded from the earlier analysis of about 500 of the donors because counts were too low. An association between a missense DCLRE1C variant and V-gene and J-gene trimming of TCR beta chains was found in a later genetic analysis and replicated in an independent cohort. A further reported finding was that TCR beta sequences accurately predicted the HLA-A and HLA-B alleles for most subjects in the first cohort. For the cohort, immune exposure information was limited to CMV serostatus.

Library preparation was by the immunoSEQ multiplex PCR assay. The multiplex PCR relied on a mix of 60 forward primers for TCR Vbeta segments and 13 reverse primers for TCR Jbeta segments. The CDR3 region of rearranged TCR beta genes was amplified from genomic DNA by a multiplex PCR assay. On the Illumina HiSeq System, the amplified TCR beta libraries were sequenced as 87-base-pair reads. On the study's bioinformatics: In a later analysis, approximately 74 million unique TCR beta chains were counted across the roughly 610 repertoires, and roughly 11 million of these chains were shared by at least two donors. Raw reads were error-corrected and collapsed into unique sequences with a nearest-neighbor algorithm that merged closely related sequences to remove PCR and sequencing errors. V, D and J gene segments were assigned by aligning CDR3 sequences to IMGT reference sequences. For a sequence to be retained, at least a six-nucleotide match to both a V gene segment and a J gene segment was required. Rearrangements were classified as productive when the CDR3 lacked stop codons and remained in frame with V and J, and all other rearrangements were classified as non-productive. Following IMGT convention, CDR3 was defined as the stretch from the second conserved V-encoded cysteine up to the conserved J-encoded phenylalanine. The earlier analysis of about 610 of the donors excluded any sequence lacking an unambiguous match to a single V gene segment. An earlier analysis of some 500 of the donors classified V segments as functional when productive rearrangements were above 56.7% and as segregating when the standard deviation between donors was above 5%. A statistical classification framework was built to diagnose cytomegalovirus status from the catalog of TCR beta chain sequences. V and J gene assignment, in a later analysis, came from comparing TCR nucleotide sequences with IMGT/GENE-DB human TR gene sequences. Using the TCRdist pipeline, a later analysis assigned CDR3 sequences along with most-parsimonious VDJ recombination scenarios. In a later analysis, each TCR beta chain was defined by its CDR3 amino acid sequence together with its V-gene family, and reads without a unique V-gene family were excluded. As a way to deal with suspected cross-contamination and a sequencing artifact, a later analysis dropped under 600 nucleotide sequences that were highly shared and had low generation probability. In a later analysis, a clonal expansion index for each public chain was calculated from normalized within-repertoire ranks of inferred template counts. In a later analysis, generation probabilities were computed with a VDJ recombination model fitted to out-of-frame rearrangements, and the resulting probabilities were checked against IGoR. In a later analysis, hypergeometric tests were used to score TCR-TCR, TCR-HLA and TCR-CMV co-occurrence, with a repertoire-size bias correction applied to TCR pairs. A later analysis estimated false discovery rates by permuting HLA or CMV assignments 20 times. A later analysis grouped co-occurring TCRs with DBSCAN, adding TCRdist sequence similarity when clustering within HLA-allele-positive subsets. Repertoires with fewer than 30,000 or more than 120,000 public chains were left out of co-occurrence clustering, as were four to six repertoires with anomalous nucleotide sharing. In TCRdb, the immuneACCESS table is reduced to in-frame sequences with V and J assigned. These tables do not hold every clone; where another copy was compared, an unresolved V gene accounts for under half, and the others remain unexplained. V, J and clone size derive from that table, while D and trimming were established from the DNA sequence. The sample profile shows 160,000 or so clones; around nine tenths of them were found once. Around 0.85% of the sample rests with the top ten.

The cohort was made up of 666 healthy bone marrow donors. All cohort members were sampled while nominally healthy, although unrecorded immune exposures were likely present. The donor tested CMV seronegative and was one of the 352 seronegative cohort members. Each donor provided a peripheral blood sample, and peripheral blood mononuclear cells were used for TCR beta sequencing. The Qiagen DNeasy Blood Extraction Kit was used to extract genomic DNA from the blood cell samples. Its CDR3 holds 14 amino acids, cysteine through phenylalanine. Only the CDR3 DNA is retained, 42 bases long and in frame from the first base. V is pared back by 1 base and J by 10 bases, with 15 bases lying between the germline termini. The germline V gene (reference sequence) specifies SGHKS as CDR1 and YYEKEE as CDR2.

The TCR sequence derives from a young woman in good health and CMV-seronegative. Recombination joined TRBV5-5 with TRBJ2-1; D gene: possibly TRBD2, on 5 matching bases. Sequenced sample: PBMCs. The encoded CDR3 is CASSLRLVTGEQFF. The nucleotides read TGTGCCAGCAGCTTGCGACTCGTCACGGGGGAGCAGTTCTTC.